This section outlines one T cell receptor (beta chain) sequence together with its context. The antigen is undetermined. MiXCR was run by TCRdb on the 5' RACE reads, yielding one entry per CDR3 protein. The repertoire holds approximately 42,000 distinct CDR3 sequences, with 7% to 7.5% as singletons. Germline lookup yields CDR1 DFQATT and CDR2 SNEGSKA (reference sequence). The CDR3 runs to 15 residues. V was clipped by 0 bases and J by 6 bases; unmatched bases: 7. The data were obtained in a study of early T cells in non-severe SARS-CoV-2 infection. General study results and limits: Missing private and CD4 specificities, VDJdb matching favored anti-spike CD8 responses.

This sequence was found in an adult who was a healthcare worker with PCR-confirmed SARS-CoV-2 infection or an uninfected control (not recorded which). Material for sequencing was whole blood. The gene calls are TRBV20-1 and TRBJ1-5; TRBD1 matches 8 bases. The CDR3, as DNA: TGCAGTGCTAGAGAGCTACAGGGGGGCAGTCAGCCCCAGCATTTT. Protein product: CSARELQGGSQPQHF.